This T cell receptor beta chain was captured in a study of blood T cell repertoires in COVID-19. Sequencing used immunoSEQ multiplex PCR; TCRdb keeps in-frame clones, though not all of them. The sample shows some 77,000 clones, 85% to 90% of them seen only once. Germline V gene data show CDR1 as SGHTA and CDR2 as FQGNSA. There are 13 residues in the CDR3. V was trimmed by 5 bases and J by 1 base, leaving 8 bases between them. The rearrangement uses TRBV7-2 and TRBJ1-1, with D perhaps TRBD1 (5 bases). Input material: peripheral blood. The clonotype was recovered from a woman of 80 years or more with active or convalescent COVID-19. CDR3 sequence reads: CASSLGQNTEAFF. As DNA, the CDR3 is TGTGCCAGCAGCCTAGGACAGAACACTGAAGCTTTCTTT.